The 19 T cell receptor beta chains given below trace back to one sample, sequenced in a study of shared clonotypes between healthy human individuals. Clones were read by immunoSEQ multiplex PCR, and TCRdb kept only the in-frame ones, dropping some. The sample includes roughly 300,000 clones, over 70% of them seen just once. Sequencing was done on a sample of memory CD4+ T cells sorted from blood. The subset is: CD45RA-negative fraction. The receptors derive from a man aged 25 to 40 in good health.

This rearrangement joins TRBV19 to TRBJ2-1, with 8 nucleotides matching TRBD2. J was trimmed by 3 bases and V by 4 bases; bases with no gene match: 2. Germline CDR1 is LNHDA and CDR2 is SQIVND (reference sequence). This CDR3 is 14 amino acids long. The CDR3 reads CASSKLAGYNEQFF. In DNA, the CDR3 is TGTGCCAGTAGTAAGCTAGCGGGCTACAATGAGCAGTTCTTC.

In this sample, this clone turned up a few times. The V gene is TRBV4-3, the J gene TRBJ2-2; D is ambiguous. Germline V gene data show CDR1 as LGHNA and CDR2 as YSLEER. The CDR3 is 17 residues long. Trimming cost V 2 bases and J 4 bases, with 17 bases left between them. The chain's CDR3 is CASSQPPQGPITGELFF. Here the CDR3 DNA reads TGCGCCAGCAGCCAACCCCCCCAAGGGCCGATCACCGGGGAGCTGTTTTTT.

This clone was counted at least ten times. The gene calls are TRBV19 and TRBJ1-1; perhaps TRBD1 as D (5 bases). CDR1 and CDR2 (germline): LNHDA, SQIVND (reference sequence). V lost 3 bases, J lost 9 bases, and 20 bases lay in between. There are 15 residues in the CDR3. CDR3 sequence: CASSIHPPGSSQAFF. In DNA, the CDR3 is TGTGCCAGTAGTATCCATCCCCCAGGGTCTTCGCAAGCTTTCTTT.

The chain employs TRBV7-8 and TRBJ1-2, with D unresolved. CDR1 is SGHVS and CDR2 is FQNEAQ in the germline V gene. V gave up 1 base and J gave up 9 bases, with 18 bases separating them. This CDR3 region has 15 residues. The chain's CDR3 is CASSLVSGILERYTF. The CDR3 DNA reads as TGTGCCAGCAGCTTAGTCTCCGGGATACTAGAGCGCTACACCTTC.

This clone was detected only a few times. This chain links TRBV5-8 with TRBJ1-3, with no clear D. The CDR3 contains 16 residues. Germline loops: CDR1 SGHTS, CDR2 YDEGEE. V gave up 4 bases and J gave up 0 bases, with 14 bases separating them. This chain's CDR3 is CASSTKGRDSGNTIYF. The CDR3 nucleotides read TGTGCCAGCAGCACGAAAGGACGGGACTCTGGAAACACCATATATTTT.

For this clone: The identical CDR3 is also encoded by other nucleotide sequences in the sample. V is TRBV5-1 and J is TRBJ2-7, with D unclear. The CDR3 extends over 11 amino acids. V gave up 5 bases and J gave up 2 bases, with 5 bases separating them. Germline CDR1 is SGHRS and CDR2 is YFSETQ. The CDR3 DNA is TGCGCCAGCAGTGATACCTACGAGCAGTACTTC. It yields the protein CASSDTYEQYF. Full variable domain (outside the CDR3, taken from reference TRBV5-1 and TRBJ2-7): KAGVTQTPRYLIKTRGQQVTLSCSPISGHRSVSWYQQTPGQGLQFLFEYFSETQRNKGNFPGRFSGRQFSNSRSEMNVSTLELGDSALYLCASSDTYEQYFGPGTRLTVT.

This clone has ten or more counts. This chain links TRBV28 with TRBJ1-5; the D gene is possibly TRBD1 (5 bases). The germline V and J ends were trimmed by 7 bases and 1 base, with 11 bases remaining between them. This CDR3 is built from 14 residues. Germline lookup yields CDR1 MDHEN and CDR2 SYDVKM. CDR3 bases: TGTGCCAGCACCCGGGGGATGAGCAATCAGCCCCAGCATTTT. Translating it yields CASTRGMSNQPQHF. Full variable domain (rest looked up from reference TRBV28 and TRBJ1-5): DVKVTQSSRYLVKRTGEKVFLECVQDMDHENMFWYRQDPGLGLRLIYFSYDVKMKEKGDIPEGYSVSREKKERFSLILESASTNQTSMYLCASTRGMSNQPQHFGDGTRLSIL.

V and J are TRBV4-3 and TRBJ1-1; D is perhaps TRBD1 (6 bases). CDR1 LGHNA and CDR2 YSLEER come from the germline V gene. The V end was cut by 1 base, the J end by 11 bases, with 17 bases between. CDR3 length equals 14 residues. The CDR3 here is CASSQVGTTRRAFF. The CDR3 DNA reads as TGCGCCAGCAGCCAAGTCGGGACAACTAGAAGGGCTTTCTTT.

The chain links TRBV7-2 to TRBJ2-1; D possibly corresponds to TRBD1 (5 bases). The CDR3 consists of 14 residues. Germline values: CDR1 SGHTA, CDR2 FQGNSA. Trimming left V 5 bases short and J 9 bases short, with 17 bases between. CDR3 in DNA: TGTGCCAGCAGCGCCTTAACAGGTCTAGGTGAGCAGTTCTTC. This translates into CASSALTGLGEQFF.

This clone was counted only a few times. This chain joins TRBV19 and TRBJ2-4; no clear D gene. Germline V gene lookup returns CDR1 LNHDA and CDR2 SQIVND (reference sequence). The CDR3 contains 14 residues. V lost 7 bases to trimming and J lost 0 bases, with 10 bases between them. CDR3 amino acids: CASTSTRAKNIQYF. The CDR3 DNA reads TGTGCCAGTACCTCTACAAGAGCCAAAAACATTCAGTACTTC.

This sequence joins TRBV7-9 and TRBJ2-1; TRBD2 aligns across 10 bases. In germline, CDR1 is SEHNR, CDR2 FQNEAQ (reference sequence). Trimming cost V 6 bases and J 6 bases; bases outside gene matches: 5. The CDR3 extends over 14 amino acids. In nucleotides, the CDR3 is TGTGCCAGCAGTTCTGGGACTAGCGCCAATGAGCAGTTCTTC. Translation gives CASSSGTSANEQFF.

As regards this clone: Other DNA variants within this sample encode the same CDR3. The gene calls are TRBV19 and TRBJ1-5; D gene unclear. Germline-derived CDR1 and CDR2 are LNHDA and SQIVND (reference sequence). Trimming took 5 bases from V and 4 from J, leaving 3 bases between them. The CDR3 has 11 residues. CDR3 protein: CASSSNQPQHF. The CDR3 nucleotides read TGTGCCAGTAGTTCGAATCAGCCCCAGCATTTT.

The table lists this clone with a few counts. The rearrangement uses TRBV5-5 and TRBJ2-2; possibly TRBD2 for D (5 bases). V gave up 0 bases and J gave up 0 bases, with 18 bases separating them. Germline CDR1 is SGHKS and CDR2 is YYEKEE (reference sequence). This CDR3 comprises 19 residues. The CDR3 reads CASSLASGSLITNTGELFF. In DNA, the CDR3 is TGTGCCAGCAGCTTGGCCTCGGGAAGCCTAATAACGAACACCGGGGAGCTGTTTTTT.

The chain uses TRBV6-5 and TRBJ1-1; D remains ambiguous. This CDR3 is built from 14 residues. The V gene's germline CDR1 is MNHEY and CDR2 SVGAGI. V lost 0 bases to trimming and J lost 4 bases, with 9 bases between them. CDR3 in DNA: TGTGCCAGCAGTTACTCATTTTCCGGCACTGAAGCTTTCTTT. This encodes CASSYSFSGTEAFF.

This clone showed up just a few times. The chain has TRBV5-4 and TRBJ2-3, with 7 nucleotides matching TRBD2. V lost 4 bases to trimming and J lost 9 bases; unmatched junction nucleotides: 14. Germline V gene sequence: CDR1 SGHNT, CDR2 YYREEE (reference sequence). The CDR3 loop spans 15 amino acids. The CDR3 DNA follows: TGTGCCAGCAGCCCATCGCGGGAGCTTGGGTACACGCAGTATTTT. This codes for CASSPSRELGYTQYF.

The chain links TRBV7-8 to TRBJ2-7, with 7 bases matching TRBD1. The trim removed 6 bases at V and 2 bases at J, leaving 13 bases unmatched. The CDR3 is 16 residues long. Germline V gene data show CDR1 as SGHVS and CDR2 as FQNEAQ. For the CDR3, the DNA is TGTGCCAGCAGTTCACAGCGACAGGGCAACCCCTACGAGCAGTACTTC. It yields the protein CASSSQRQGNPYEQYF.

The rearrangement joins TRBV5-4 to TRBJ2-5; weak D call: TRBD1 (6 bases). Trimming shortened V by 4 bases and J by 5 bases, and 12 bases separated the two germline ends. Looked up from germline, CDR1 is SGHNT and CDR2 is YYREEE (reference sequence). This CDR3 is built from 13 residues. Written as DNA, the CDR3 is TGTGCCAGCAGCCCCGGTGACAGGGAGACCCAGTACTTC. It specifies CASSPGDRETQYF. Full variable domain (remainder filled in from reference TRBV5-4 and TRBJ2-5): ETGVTQSPTHLIKTRGQQVTLRCSSQSGHNTVSWYQQALGQGPQFIFQYYREEENGRGNFPPRFSGLQFPNYSSELNVNALELDDSALYLCASSPGDRETQYFGPGTRLLVL.

This clone was recorded only once. V usage is TRBV2 and J usage is TRBJ1-1; D not certain. Trimming took 6 bases from V and 11 from J, leaving 22 bases between them. In germline, CDR1 is SNHLY, CDR2 FYNNEI. This CDR3 spans 14 amino acids. The CDR3: CASREQGPTPVAFF. The CDR3, as DNA: TGTGCCAGCAGGGAACAAGGACCCACCCCCGTCGCTTTCTTT.

The V and J genes are TRBV7-2 and TRBJ2-3, with D possibly TRBD1 on 5 matching bases. Germline lookup yields CDR1 SGHTA and CDR2 FQGNSA. The V and J ends lost 6 bases and 2 bases respectively, with 12 bases between them. There are 14 residues in the CDR3. The CDR3 DNA sequence: TGTGCCAGCAGTAGGATGACAGCCACAGATACGCAGTATTTT. Amino acids: CASSRMTATDTQYF.